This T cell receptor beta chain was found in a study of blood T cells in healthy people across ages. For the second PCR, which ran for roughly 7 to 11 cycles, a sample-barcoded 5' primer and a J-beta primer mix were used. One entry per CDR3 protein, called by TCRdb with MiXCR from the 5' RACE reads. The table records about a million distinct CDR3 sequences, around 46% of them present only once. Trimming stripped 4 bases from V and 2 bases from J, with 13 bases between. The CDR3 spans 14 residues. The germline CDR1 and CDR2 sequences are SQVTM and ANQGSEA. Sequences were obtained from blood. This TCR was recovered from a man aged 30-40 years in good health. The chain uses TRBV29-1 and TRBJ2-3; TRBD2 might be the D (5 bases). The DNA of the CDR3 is TGCAGCGTTGGGGTAGGACTTCACACAGATACGCAGTATTTT. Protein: CSVGVGLHTDTQYF.